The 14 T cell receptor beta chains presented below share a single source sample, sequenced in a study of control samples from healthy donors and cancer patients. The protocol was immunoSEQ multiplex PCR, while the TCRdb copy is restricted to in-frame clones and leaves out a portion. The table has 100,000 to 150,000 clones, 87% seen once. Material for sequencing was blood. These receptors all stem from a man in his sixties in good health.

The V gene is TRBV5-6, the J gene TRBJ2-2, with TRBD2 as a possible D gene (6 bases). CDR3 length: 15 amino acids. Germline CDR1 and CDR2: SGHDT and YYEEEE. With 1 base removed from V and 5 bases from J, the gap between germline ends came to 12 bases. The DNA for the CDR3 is TGTGCCAGCAGCTTGCGCGGGATACCTACCGGGGAGCTGTTTTTT. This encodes CASSLRGIPTGELFF.

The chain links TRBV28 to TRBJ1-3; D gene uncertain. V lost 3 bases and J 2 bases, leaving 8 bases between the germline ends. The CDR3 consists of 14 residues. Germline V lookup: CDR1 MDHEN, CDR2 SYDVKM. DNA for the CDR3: TGTGCCAGCAGTTTGAGTCGGGCTGGAAACACCATATATTTT. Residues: CASSLSRAGNTIYF.

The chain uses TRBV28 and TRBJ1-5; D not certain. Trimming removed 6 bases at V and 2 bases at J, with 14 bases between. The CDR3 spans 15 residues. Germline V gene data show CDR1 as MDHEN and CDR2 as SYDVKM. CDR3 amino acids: CASRGGVGGNQPQHF. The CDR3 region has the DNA TGTGCCAGCAGGGGCGGGGTTGGAGGCAATCAGCCCCAGCATTTT. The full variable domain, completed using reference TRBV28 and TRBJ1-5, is DVKVTQSSRYLVKRTGEKVFLECVQDMDHENMFWYRQDPGLGLRLIYFSYDVKMKEKGDIPEGYSVSREKKERFSLILESASTNQTSMYLCASRGGVGGNQPQHFGDGTRLSIL.

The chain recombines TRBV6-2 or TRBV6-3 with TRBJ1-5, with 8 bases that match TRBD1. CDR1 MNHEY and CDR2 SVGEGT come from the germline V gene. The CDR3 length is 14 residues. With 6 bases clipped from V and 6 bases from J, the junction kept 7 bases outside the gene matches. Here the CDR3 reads CASSRMTGVQPQHF. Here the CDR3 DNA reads TGTGCCAGCAGCCGAATGACAGGGGTTCAGCCCCAGCATTTT.

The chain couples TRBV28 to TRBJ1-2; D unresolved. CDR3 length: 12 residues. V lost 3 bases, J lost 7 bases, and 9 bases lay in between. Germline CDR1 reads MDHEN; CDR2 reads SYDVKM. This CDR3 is CASSFEGFGYTF. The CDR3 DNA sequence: TGTGCCAGCAGTTTCGAAGGGTTTGGCTACACCTTC.

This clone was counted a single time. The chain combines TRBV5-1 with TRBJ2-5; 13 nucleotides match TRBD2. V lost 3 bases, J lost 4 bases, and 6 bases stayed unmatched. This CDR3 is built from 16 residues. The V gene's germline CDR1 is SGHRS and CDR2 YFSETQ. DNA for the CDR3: TGCGCCAGCAGCTCCGGAGGACTAGCGGGGGCAGAGACCCAGTACTTC. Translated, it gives CASSSGGLAGAETQYF.

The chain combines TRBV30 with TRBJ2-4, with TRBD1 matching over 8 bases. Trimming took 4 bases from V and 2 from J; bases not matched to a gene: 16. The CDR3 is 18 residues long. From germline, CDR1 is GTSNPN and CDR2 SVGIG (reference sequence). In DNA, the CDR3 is TGTGCCTGGAAGGCGACAGGGGCGACCCCCCTAACCAAAAACATTCAGTACTTC. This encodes CAWKATGATPLTKNIQYF.

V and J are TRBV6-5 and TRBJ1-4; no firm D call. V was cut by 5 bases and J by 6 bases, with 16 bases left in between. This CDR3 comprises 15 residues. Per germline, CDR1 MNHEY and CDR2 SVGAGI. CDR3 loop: CASSIGRAKDEKLFF. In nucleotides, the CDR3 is TGTGCCAGCAGTATAGGACGGGCCAAGGATGAAAAACTGTTTTTT.

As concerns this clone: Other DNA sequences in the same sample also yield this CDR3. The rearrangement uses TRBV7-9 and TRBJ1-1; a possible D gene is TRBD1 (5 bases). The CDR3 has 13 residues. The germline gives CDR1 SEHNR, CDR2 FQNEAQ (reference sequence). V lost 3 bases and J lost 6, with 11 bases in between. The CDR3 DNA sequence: TGTGCCAGCAGCTTGGGGGGAGGCTCTGAAGCTTTCTTT. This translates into CASSLGGGSEAFF. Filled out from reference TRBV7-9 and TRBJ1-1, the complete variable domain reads DTGVSQNPRHKITKRGQNVTFRCDPISEHNRLYWYRQTLGQGPEFLTYFQNEAQLEKSRLLSDRFSAERPKGSFSTLEIQRTEQGDSAMYLCASSLGGGSEAFFGQGTRLTVV.

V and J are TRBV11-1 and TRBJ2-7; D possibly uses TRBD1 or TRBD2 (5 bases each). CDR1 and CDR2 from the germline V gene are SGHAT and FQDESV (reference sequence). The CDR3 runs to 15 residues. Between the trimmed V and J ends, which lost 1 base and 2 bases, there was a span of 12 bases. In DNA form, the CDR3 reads TGTGCCAGCAGCTTAGGAGGGGCCGCGACCTACGAGCAGTACTTC. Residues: CASSLGGAATYEQYF.

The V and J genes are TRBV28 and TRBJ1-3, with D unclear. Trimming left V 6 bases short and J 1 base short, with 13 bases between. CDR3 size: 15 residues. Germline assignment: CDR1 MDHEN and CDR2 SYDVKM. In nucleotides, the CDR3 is TGTGCCAGCAGCTCCCCATACTTATCTGGAAACACCATATATTTT. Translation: CASSSPYLSGNTIYF.

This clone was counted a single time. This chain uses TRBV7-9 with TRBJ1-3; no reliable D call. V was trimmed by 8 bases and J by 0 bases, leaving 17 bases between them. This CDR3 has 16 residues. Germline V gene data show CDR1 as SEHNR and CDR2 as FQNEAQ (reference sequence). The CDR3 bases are TGTGCCAGCGACCTCGAGAGTACTGGCTCTGGAAACACCATATATTTT. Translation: CASDLESTGSGNTIYF.

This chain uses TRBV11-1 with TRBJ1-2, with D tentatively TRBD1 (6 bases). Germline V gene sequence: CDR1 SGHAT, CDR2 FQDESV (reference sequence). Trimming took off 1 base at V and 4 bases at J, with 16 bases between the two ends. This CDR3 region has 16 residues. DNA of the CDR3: TGTGCCAGCAGCTTAGGATTTACAGGGTCGAGCTATGGCTACACCTTC. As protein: CASSLGFTGSSYGYTF. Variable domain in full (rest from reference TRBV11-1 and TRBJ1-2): EAEVAQSPRYKITEKSQAVAFWCDPISGHATLYWYRQILGQGPELLVQFQDESVVDDSQLPKDRFSAERLKGVDSTLKIQPAELGDSAMYLCASSLGFTGSSYGYTFGSGTRLTVV.

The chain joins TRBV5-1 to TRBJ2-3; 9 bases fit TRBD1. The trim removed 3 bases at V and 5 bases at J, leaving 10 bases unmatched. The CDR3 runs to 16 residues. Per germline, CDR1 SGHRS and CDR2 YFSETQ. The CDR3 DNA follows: TGCGCCAGCAGCTCTCGGCGGGGGACAGGGATAGATACGCAGTATTTT. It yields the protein CASSSRRGTGIDTQYF. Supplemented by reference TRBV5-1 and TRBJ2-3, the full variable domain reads KAGVTQTPRYLIKTRGQQVTLSCSPISGHRSVSWYQQTPGQGLQFLFEYFSETQRNKGNFPGRFSGRQFSNSRSEMNVSTLELGDSALYLCASSSRRGTGIDTQYFGPGTRLTVL.